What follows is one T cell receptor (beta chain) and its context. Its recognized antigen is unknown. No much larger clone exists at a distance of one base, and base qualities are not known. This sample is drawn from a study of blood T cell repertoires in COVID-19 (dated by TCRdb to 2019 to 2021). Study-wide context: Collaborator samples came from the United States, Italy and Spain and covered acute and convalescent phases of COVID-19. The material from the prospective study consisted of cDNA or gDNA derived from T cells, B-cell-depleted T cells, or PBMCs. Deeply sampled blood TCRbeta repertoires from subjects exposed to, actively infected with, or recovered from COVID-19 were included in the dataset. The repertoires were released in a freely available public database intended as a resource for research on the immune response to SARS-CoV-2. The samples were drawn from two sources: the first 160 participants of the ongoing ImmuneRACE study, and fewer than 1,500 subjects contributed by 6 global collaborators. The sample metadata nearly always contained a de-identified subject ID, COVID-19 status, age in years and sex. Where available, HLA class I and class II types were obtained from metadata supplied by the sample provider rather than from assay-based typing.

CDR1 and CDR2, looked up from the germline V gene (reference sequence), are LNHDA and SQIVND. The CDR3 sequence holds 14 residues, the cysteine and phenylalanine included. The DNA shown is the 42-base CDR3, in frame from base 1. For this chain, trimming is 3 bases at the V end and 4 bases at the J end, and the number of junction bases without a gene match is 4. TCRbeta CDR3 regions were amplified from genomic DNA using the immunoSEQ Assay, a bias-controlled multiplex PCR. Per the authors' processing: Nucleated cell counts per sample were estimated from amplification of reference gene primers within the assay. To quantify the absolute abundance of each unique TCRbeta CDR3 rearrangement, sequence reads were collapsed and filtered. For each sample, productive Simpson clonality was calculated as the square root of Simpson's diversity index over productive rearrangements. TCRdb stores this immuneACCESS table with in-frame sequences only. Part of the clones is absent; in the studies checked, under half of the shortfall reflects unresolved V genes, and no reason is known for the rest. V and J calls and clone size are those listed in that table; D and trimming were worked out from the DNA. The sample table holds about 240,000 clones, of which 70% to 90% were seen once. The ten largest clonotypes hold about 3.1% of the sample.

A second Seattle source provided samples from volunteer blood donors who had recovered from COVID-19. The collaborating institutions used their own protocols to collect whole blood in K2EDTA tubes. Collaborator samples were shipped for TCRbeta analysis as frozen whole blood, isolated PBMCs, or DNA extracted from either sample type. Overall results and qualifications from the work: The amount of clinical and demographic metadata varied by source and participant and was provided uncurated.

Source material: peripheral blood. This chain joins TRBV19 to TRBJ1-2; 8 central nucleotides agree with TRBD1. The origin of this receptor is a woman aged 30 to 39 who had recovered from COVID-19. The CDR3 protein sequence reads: CASSIADRGYGYTF. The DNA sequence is TGTGCCAGTAGTATTGCTGACAGGGGCTATGGCTACACCTTC.